This entry describes one TCR beta chain. This clone came up a few times. There is no known antigen for this receptor. Within one base of it there is no much larger clone, and no base qualities were kept. The record originates from a study of ipilimumab plus nivolumab after autologous stem cell transplantation listed by TCRdb under 2021. Study-wide context: A median of about 5 ipilimumab doses and fewer than 10 nivolumab doses was received by trial patients. Approximately 36 patients made up the trial's intent-to-treat population. Patients with high-risk diffuse large B cell lymphoma, mature T cell lymphoma, or multiple myeloma undergoing autologous transplant were enrolled in the trial. The full study reports these points: According to the authors, a biologic rationale for studying the approach further came from T cell receptor repertoire, regulatory T cell phenotype and gut microbiota profiles. Combined checkpoint inhibition as post-transplant consolidation was concluded by the authors to appear tolerable.

CDR3 length: 14 amino acids, cysteine to phenylalanine. The sequence is cut down to CDR3 DNA, 42 bases in frame from base 1. The germline V gene provides CDR1 SGHAT and CDR2 FQNNGV. Relative to germline, V is 7 bases shorter and J is 6 bases shorter, with 19 bases between their ends. Starting 14 to 28 days after the autologous transplant, patients began checkpoint therapy, which included ipilimumab at 1 mg/kg intravenously on day 1 of selected weeks. Patients received nivolumab at 3 mg/kg intravenously on day 1 of weeks 1, 4, 7, 10, and every two weeks through week 26. The study was a Phase Ib clinical trial testing combined checkpoint inhibition with ipilimumab and nivolumab as consolidation after autologous stem cell transplantation. The protocol used for the library was the immunoSEQ multiplex PCR assay. The table comes from immuneACCESS by way of TCRdb, which keeps in-frame sequences with V and J called. Part of the clones is missing from these tables; in studies checked, under half for an unresolved V gene and the rest for unknown reasons. For this sample the table gives 2,000 to 2,500 clones, of which over 90% were detected only once. Clones ranked in the top ten supply more than 1.5% of the sample.

The specimen was PBMCs, collected in a trial of ipilimumab plus nivolumab as post-transplant consolidation. This receptor was obtained from a male donor with primary mediastinal lymphoma. The chain employs TRBV11-2 and TRBJ2-7, with the D gene possibly TRBD1 or TRBD2, each one fitting 6 bases. This receptor has the CDR3 CASNSPKEGGEQYF. The nucleotide sequence reads as follows: TGTGCCAGCAACTCGCCTAAGGAGGGGGGCGAGCAGTACTTC.